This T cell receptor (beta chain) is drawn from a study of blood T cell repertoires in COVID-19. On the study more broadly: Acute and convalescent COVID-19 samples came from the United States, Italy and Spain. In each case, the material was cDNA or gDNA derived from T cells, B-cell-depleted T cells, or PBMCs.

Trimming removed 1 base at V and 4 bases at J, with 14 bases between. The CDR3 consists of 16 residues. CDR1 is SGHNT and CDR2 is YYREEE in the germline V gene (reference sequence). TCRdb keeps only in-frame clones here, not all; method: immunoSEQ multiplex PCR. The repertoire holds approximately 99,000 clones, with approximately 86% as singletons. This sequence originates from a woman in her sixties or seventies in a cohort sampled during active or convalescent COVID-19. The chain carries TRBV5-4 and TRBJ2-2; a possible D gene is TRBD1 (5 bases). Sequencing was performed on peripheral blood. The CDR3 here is CASSLSGGAGTGELFF. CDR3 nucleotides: TGTGCCAGCAGCTTGTCAGGTGGGGCCGGCACCGGGGAGCTGTTTTTT.